This T cell receptor (beta chain) was found in a study of response to subunit inactivated influenza vaccine. Study conclusions and caveats: T cells newly recruited by each seasonal influenza vaccination are few, the authors suggested.

TCRdb processed the RT-PCR reads anew with MiXCR; each CDR3 protein has one entry. The sample lists around 470,000 distinct CDR3 sequences; approximately 7.3% were seen once. On this clonotype itself: Its antigen is as yet unknown.

The CDR3 contains 15 residues. The junction had 10 bases not matched to a gene; V was cut back by 5 bases and J by 4 bases. CDR1 is LGHDT and CDR2 is YNNKEL in the germline V gene (reference sequence). The source material was PBMCs from blood, sampled about 24 months after vaccination. The gene calls are TRBV3-1 and TRBJ2-7, with 8 bases matching TRBD2. The source of this sequence is a man in his fifties or sixties who received an inactivated influenza vaccine. CDR3 bases: TGTGCCAGCAGCTATACACGGACTAGCCAATACGAGCAGTACTTC. Translated, it gives CASSYTRTSQYEQYF.